The entry below gives a single TCR beta chain sequence along with its context. Its matching antigen is unknown. V lost 8 bases to trimming and J lost 8 bases, with 15 bases between them. Per germline, CDR1 MDHEN and CDR2 SYDVKM. The CDR3 consists of 13 residues. This entry is derived from a study of beta chain features in type 1 diabetes. All of the isolated RNA was reverse transcribed, so expressed TCRB transcripts were sequenced. Clones were read by immunoSEQ multiplex PCR, and TCRdb kept only the in-frame ones, dropping some. Of under 850,000 clones in the sample, around 15% were seen once. Study-level results: Among patients with Type 1 diabetes, TCRB CDR3s were moderately but significantly shorter in every one of the four CD4+ subsets.

Sequencing input: naive CD4+ T cells from blood. The sequence was obtained from a man younger than 35 with type 1 diabetes. The chain is built from TRBV28 and TRBJ1-4; D remains ambiguous. The chain's CDR3 is CASQTVLGEKLFF. Here the CDR3 DNA reads TGTGCCAGCCAAACAGTACTTGGAGAAAAACTGTTTTTT. Full variable domain (rest looked up from reference TRBV28 and TRBJ1-4): DVKVTQSSRYLVKRTGEKVFLECVQDMDHENMFWYRQDPGLGLRLIYFSYDVKMKEKGDIPEGYSVSREKKERFSLILESASTNQTSMYLCASQTVLGEKLFFGSGTQLSVL.